The entry below gives a single TCR beta chain sequence along with its context. This clonotype has a count of ten or more. Which antigen it targets is not known. Per-base quality was not reported, and no clone a single base away is much larger than it. This entry is derived from a study of T cell repertoires in cytomegalovirus infection (dated by TCRdb to about 2019). For the wider study: Because public TCR beta signatures pointed to carriage of CMV infection together with the matching HLA type, the HLA type of each donor mattered for the analysis. Broader findings and caveats from the paper: In both this cohort and an independent roughly 400-donor cohort, the cumulative frequency of public TCR beta family members distinguished carriers of CMV infection plus the relevant HLA type. In the ex vivo response, HLA-C-restricted CMV-specific TCR beta clonotypes were dominant, and in two of eight donors the single most frequent clonotype came from this HLA-C-restricted group.

V and J are truncated by 6 bases and 7 bases respectively, leaving an intervening sequence of 19 bases. The CDR1 and CDR2 encoded by the germline V gene are MGHDK and SYGVNS. The CDR3, cysteine through phenylalanine, is 15 amino acids long. Of all the DNA, just the CDR3 is kept, 45 bases in frame from base 1. TCRdb records Illumina HiSeq 1500 as the sequencer. TCRdb redid the processing of the public reads, applying fastp at Q25 and MiXCR, and retained in-frame beta chains. CDR3 protein sequences are deduplicated, and each keeps its most common genes and DNA. The sample table records approximately 500,000 distinct CDR3 sequences; 15% to 20% of these occur just once. The ten largest account for roughly 25% of the sample.

This chain joins TRBV25-1 to TRBJ1-5; TRBD1 might be the D gene, on 6 matching bases. This receptor was identified in a human donor in good health (CMV status not recorded). Some clones in this sample may be carry-over from other donors' samples. The specimen was CD8+ T cells from PBMCs. The CDR3 region: CASRPQGVGVQPQHF. In nucleotide form, the sequence is TGTGCCAGCAGACCACAGGGAGTAGGAGTCCAGCCCCAGCATTTT.